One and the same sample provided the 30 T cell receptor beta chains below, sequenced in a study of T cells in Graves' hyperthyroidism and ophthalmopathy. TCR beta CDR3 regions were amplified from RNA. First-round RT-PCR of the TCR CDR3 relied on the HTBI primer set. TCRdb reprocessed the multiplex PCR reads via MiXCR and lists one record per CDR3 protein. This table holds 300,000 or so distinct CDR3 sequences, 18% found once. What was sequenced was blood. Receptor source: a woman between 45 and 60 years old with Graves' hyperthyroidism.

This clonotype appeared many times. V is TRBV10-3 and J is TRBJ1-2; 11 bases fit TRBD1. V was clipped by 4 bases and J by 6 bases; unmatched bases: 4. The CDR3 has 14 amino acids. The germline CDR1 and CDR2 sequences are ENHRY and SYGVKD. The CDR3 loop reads CAISADRGQNGYTF. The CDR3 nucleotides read TGTGCCATCAGTGCGGACAGGGGGCAAAATGGCTACACCTTC.

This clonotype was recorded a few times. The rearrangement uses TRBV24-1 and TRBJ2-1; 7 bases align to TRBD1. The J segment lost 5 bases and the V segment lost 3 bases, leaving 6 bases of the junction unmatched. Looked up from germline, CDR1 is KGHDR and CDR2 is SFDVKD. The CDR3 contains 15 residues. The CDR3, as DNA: TGTGCCACCAGTGATCTCTCGACAGGGAACAATGAGCAGTTCTTC. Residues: CATSDLSTGNNEQFF.

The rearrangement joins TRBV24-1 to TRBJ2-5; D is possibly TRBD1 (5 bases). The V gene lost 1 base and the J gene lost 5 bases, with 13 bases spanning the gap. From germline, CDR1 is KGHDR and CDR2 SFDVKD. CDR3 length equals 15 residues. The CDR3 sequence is CATSDFRQGSETQYF. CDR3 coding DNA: TGTGCCACCAGTGATTTCCGGCAGGGTTCTGAGACCCAGTACTTC.

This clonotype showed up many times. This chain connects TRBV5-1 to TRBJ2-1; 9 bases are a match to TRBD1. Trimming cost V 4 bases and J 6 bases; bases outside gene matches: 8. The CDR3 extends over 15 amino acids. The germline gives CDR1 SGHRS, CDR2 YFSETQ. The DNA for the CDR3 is TGCGCCAGCAGCATTTCCGGGACAGGGTTCAATGAGCAGTTCTTC. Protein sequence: CASSISGTGFNEQFF.

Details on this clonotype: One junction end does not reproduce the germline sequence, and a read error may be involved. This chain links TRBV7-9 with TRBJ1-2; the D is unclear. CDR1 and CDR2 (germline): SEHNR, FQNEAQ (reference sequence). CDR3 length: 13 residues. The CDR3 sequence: CASSLASYNGYTF. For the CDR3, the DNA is TGTGCCAGCAGCCTAGCGAGCTATAATGGCTACACCTTC.

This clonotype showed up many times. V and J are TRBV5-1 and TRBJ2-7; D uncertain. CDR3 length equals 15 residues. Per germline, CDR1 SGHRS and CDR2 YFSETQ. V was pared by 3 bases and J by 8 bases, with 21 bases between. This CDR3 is CASSYDDGPPTKQYF. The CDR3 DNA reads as TGCGCCAGCAGCTACGACGACGGACCTCCTACGAAGCAGTACTTC.

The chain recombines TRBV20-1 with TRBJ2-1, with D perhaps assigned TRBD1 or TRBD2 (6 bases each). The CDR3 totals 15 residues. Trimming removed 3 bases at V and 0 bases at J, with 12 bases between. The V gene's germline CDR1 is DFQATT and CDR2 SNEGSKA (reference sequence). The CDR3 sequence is CSARTGGNSYNEQFF. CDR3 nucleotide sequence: TGCAGTGCTAGGACAGGCGGGAACTCCTACAATGAGCAGTTCTTC.

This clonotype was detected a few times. This CDR3 is CASSLVYRGDENTEAFF. The CDR3 nucleotides read TGCGCCAGCAGCTTGGTGTATCGTGGTGATGAGAACACTGAAGCTTTCTTT. The chain links TRBV5-1 to TRBJ1-1; D is unclear. Trimming stripped 0 bases from V and 1 base from J, with 16 bases between. The germline V gene encodes CDR1 SGHRS and CDR2 YFSETQ. This CDR3 region has 17 residues.

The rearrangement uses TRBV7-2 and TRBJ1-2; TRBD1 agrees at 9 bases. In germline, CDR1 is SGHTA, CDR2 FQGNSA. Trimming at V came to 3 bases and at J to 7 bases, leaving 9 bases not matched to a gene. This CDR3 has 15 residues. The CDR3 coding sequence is TGTGCCAGCAGCTTGGAACAGGGGGCAGTAGGTGGCTACACCTTC. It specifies CASSLEQGAVGGYTF. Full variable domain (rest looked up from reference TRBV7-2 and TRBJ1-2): GAGVSQSPSNKVTEKGKDVELRCDPISGHTALYWYRQSLGQGLEFLIYFQGNSAPDKSGLPSDRFSAERTGGSVSTLTIQRTQQEDSAVYLCASSLEQGAVGGYTFGSGTRLTVV.

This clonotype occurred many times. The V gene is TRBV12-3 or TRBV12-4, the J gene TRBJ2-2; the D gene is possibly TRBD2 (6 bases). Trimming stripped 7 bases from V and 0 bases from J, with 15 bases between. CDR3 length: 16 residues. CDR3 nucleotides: TGTGCCAGCATCCAATGGGCGGGGTCGAACACCGGGGAGCTGTTTTTT. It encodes CASIQWAGSNTGELFF.

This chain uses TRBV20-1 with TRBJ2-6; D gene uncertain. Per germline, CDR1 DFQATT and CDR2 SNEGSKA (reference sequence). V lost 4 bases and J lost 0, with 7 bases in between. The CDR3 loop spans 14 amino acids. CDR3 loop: CSAIHHSGANVLTF. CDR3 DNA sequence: TGCAGTGCTATACATCACTCTGGGGCCAACGTCCTGACTTTC.

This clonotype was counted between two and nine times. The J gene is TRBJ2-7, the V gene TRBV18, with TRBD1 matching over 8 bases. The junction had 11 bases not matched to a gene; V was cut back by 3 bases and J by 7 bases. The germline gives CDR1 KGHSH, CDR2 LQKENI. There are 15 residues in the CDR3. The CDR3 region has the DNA TGTGCCAGCTCACCTTCTATCGACAGGGGTGGTGAGCAGTACTTC. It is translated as CASSPSIDRGGEQYF.

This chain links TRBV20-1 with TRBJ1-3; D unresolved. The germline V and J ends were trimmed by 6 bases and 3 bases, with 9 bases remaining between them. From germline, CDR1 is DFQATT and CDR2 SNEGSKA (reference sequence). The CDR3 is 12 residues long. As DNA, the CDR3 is TGCAGTGCGCGCGCGGTTGGAAACACCATATATTTT. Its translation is CSARAVGNTIYF.

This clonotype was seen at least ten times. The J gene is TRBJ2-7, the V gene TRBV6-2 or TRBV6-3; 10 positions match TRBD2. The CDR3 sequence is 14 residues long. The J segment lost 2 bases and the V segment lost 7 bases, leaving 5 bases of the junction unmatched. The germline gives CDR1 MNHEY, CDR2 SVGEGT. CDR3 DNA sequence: TGTGCCAGCAACCTAGCGGGGGAAACCTACGAGCAGTACGTC. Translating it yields CASNLAGETYEQYV.

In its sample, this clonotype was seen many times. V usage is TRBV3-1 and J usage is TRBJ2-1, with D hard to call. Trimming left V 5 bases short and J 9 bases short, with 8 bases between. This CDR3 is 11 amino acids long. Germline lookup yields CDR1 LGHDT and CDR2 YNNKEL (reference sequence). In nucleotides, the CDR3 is TGTGCCAGCAGCTTAGGGCCTGAGCAGTTCTTC. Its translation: CASSLGPEQFF.

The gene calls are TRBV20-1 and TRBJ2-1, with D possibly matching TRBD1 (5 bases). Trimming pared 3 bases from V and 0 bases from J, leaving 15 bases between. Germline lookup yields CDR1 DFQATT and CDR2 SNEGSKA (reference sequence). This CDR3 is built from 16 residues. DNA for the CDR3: TGCAGTGCTAGTTTAGGGGCCATAAGCTCCTACAATGAGCAGTTCTTC. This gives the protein CSASLGAISSYNEQFF.

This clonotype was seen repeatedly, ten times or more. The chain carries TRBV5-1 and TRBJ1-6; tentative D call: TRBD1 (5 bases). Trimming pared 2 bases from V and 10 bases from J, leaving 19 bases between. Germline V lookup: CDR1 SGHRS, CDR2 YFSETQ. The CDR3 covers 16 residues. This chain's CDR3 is CASSFGREKRGSPLHF. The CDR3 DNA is TGCGCCAGCAGCTTCGGCCGGGAGAAGAGGGGCTCACCCCTCCACTTT.

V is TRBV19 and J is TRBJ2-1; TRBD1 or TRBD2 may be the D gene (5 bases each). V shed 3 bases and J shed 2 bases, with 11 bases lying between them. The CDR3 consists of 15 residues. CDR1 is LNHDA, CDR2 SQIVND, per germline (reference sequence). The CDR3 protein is CASSISGTPYNEQFF. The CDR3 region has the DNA TGTGCCAGTAGTATCTCCGGGACGCCCTACAATGAGCAGTTCTTC. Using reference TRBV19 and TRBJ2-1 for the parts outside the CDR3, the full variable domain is DGGITQSPKYLFRKEGQNVTLSCEQNLNHDAMYWYRQDPGQGLRLIYYSQIVNDFQKGDIAEGYSVSREKKESFPLTVTSAQKNPTAFYLCASSISGTPYNEQFFGPGTRLTVL.

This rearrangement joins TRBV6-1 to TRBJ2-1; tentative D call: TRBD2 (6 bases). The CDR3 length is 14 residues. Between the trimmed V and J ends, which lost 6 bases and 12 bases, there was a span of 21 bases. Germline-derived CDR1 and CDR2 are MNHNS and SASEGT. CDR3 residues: CASSNQPGTPVQFF. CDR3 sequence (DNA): TGTGCCAGCAGCAACCAACCTGGGACTCCGGTGCAGTTCTTC.

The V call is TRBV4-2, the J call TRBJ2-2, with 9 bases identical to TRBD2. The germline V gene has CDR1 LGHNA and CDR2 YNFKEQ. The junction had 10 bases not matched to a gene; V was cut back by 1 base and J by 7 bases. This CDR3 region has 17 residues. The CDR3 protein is CASSQGGAGGLYGELFF. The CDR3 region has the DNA TGTGCCAGCAGCCAAGGTGGTGCGGGGGGGCTTTACGGGGAGCTGTTTTTT.

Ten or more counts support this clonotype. CDR3 DNA sequence: TGTGCCTCTGCCCGGGGTGCCCTGTACGAGCAGTACTTC. Translating gives CASARGALYEQYF. The genes are TRBV30 and TRBJ2-7, with a tentative D call TRBD2 (5 bases). Germline CDR1 is GTSNPN and CDR2 is SVGIG (reference sequence). CDR3 length: 13 residues. Trimming left V 7 bases short and J 4 bases short, with 17 bases between. Full variable domain (rest looked up from reference TRBV30 and TRBJ2-7): SQTIHQWPATLVQPVGSPLSLECTVEGTSNPNLYWYRQAAGRGLQLLFYSVGIGQISSEVPQNLSASRPQDRQFILSSKKLLLSDSGFYLCASARGALYEQYFGPGTRLTVT.

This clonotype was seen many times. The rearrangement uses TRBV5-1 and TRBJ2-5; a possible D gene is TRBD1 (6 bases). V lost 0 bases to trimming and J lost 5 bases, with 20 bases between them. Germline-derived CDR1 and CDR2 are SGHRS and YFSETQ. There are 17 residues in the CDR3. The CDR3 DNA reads TGCGCCAGCAGCTTGGTTTCGACGCCAGGGGAAGGCGAGACCCAGTACTTC. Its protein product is CASSLVSTPGEGETQYF. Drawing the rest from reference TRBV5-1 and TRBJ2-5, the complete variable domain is KAGVTQTPRYLIKTRGQQVTLSCSPISGHRSVSWYQQTPGQGLQFLFEYFSETQRNKGNFPGRFSGRQFSNSRSEMNVSTLELGDSALYLCASSLVSTPGEGETQYFGPGTRLLVL.

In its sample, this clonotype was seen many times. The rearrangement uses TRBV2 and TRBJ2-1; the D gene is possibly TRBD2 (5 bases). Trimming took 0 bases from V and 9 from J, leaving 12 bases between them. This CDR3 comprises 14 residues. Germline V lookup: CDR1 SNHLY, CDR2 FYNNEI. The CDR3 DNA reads TGTGCCAGCAGTGAAGCGGGAGAGATGAGTGAGCAGTTCTTC. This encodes CASSEAGEMSEQFF.

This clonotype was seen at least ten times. The CDR3 nucleotides are TGTGCCTGGATACTAGCGGGCAACTACAATGAGCAGTTCTTC. It translates to CAWILAGNYNEQFF. The genes are TRBV30 and TRBJ2-1, with TRBD2 matching over 9 bases. Germline V gene data show CDR1 as GTSNPN and CDR2 as SVGIG (reference sequence). The CDR3 has 14 amino acids. The V gene end was trimmed by 4 bases and the J gene end by 3 bases; junction bases not matched to a gene: 4.

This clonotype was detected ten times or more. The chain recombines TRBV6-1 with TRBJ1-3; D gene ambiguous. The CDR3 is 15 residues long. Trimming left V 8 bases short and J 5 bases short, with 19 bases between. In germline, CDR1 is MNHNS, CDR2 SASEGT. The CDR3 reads CASRLGVTPRNTIYF. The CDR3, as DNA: TGTGCCAGCCGGCTCGGGGTTACCCCAAGAAACACCATATATTTT.

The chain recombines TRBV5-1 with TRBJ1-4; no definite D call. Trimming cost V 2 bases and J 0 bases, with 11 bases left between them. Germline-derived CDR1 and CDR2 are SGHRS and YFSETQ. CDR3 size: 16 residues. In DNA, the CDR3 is TGCGCCAGCAGCTTTCGGCCCGTAGCAACTAATGAAAAACTGTTTTTT. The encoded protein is CASSFRPVATNEKLFF.

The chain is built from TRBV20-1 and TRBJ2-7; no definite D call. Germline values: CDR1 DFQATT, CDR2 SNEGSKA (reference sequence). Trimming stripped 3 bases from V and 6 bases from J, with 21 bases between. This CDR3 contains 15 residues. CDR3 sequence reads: CSARVPSLGNVEQYF. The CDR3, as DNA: TGCAGTGCTAGGGTTCCGAGTCTGGGGAACGTCGAGCAGTACTTC.

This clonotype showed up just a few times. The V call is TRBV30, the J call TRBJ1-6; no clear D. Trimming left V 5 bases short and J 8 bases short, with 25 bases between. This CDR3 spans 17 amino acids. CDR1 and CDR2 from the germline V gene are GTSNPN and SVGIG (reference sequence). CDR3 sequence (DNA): TGTGCCTGGGGTAACATGAGGGCGGATTTTCGGCATTCACCCCTCCACTTT. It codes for CAWGNMRADFRHSPLHF.

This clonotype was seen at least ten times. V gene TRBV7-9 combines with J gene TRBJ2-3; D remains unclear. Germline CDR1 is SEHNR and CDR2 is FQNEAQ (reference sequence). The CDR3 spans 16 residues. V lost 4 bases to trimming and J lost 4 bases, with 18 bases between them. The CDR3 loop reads CASSSTGPPKADTQYF. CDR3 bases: TGTGCCAGCAGCTCCACCGGGCCGCCAAAGGCAGATACGCAGTATTTT.

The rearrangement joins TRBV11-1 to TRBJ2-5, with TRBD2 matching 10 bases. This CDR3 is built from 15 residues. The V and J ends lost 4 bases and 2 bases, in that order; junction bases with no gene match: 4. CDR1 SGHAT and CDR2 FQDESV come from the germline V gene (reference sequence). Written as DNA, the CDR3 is TGTGCCAGCAGCTCGGGACTAGCGCCACAAGAGACCCAGTACTTC. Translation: CASSSGLAPQETQYF.